The source of this T cell receptor beta chain is a study of shared clonotypes between healthy human individuals. Naive CD8 cells lacked CD45RO and underwent positive selection for CCR7, leaving out terminally differentiated effector memory CD45RA+ cells. Trimming cost V 2 bases and J 0 bases, with 11 bases left between them. CDR1 MNHEY and CDR2 SVGAGI come from the germline V gene. The CDR3 has 16 residues. Sequencing was performed with immunoSEQ multiplex PCR; in TCRdb, only in-frame clones are kept and a portion is missing. This sample has just over 2,000,000 clones, with roughly 95% found just once.

The sample was naive CD8+ T cells sorted from blood. The clonotype comes from a man aged 18 to 30 in good health. The V call is TRBV6-5, the J call TRBJ1-5, with D possibly TRBD1 on 5 matching bases. This CDR3 reads CASSYGGPYSNQPQHF. CDR3 nucleotide sequence: TGTGCCAGCAGTTACGGGGGACCGTATAGCAATCAGCCCCAGCATTTT.